The clone carrying this T cell receptor beta chain has a count of ten or more. Its target is unknown. Trimming stripped 4 bases from V and 3 bases from J, with 7 bases between. Germline V gives CDR1 LGHDT, CDR2 YNNKEL (reference sequence). This CDR3 spans 13 amino acids. TCR alpha and beta CDR3 regions were amplified from RNA using iRepertoire nested multiplex PCR. TCRdb reprocessed the multiplex PCR reads with MiXCR, giving one entry per CDR3 protein. The sample includes 300,000 to 400,000 distinct CDR3 sequences, around 38% of them seen just once. This specimen comes from a study of glioma-infiltrating T cells. Study-wide background: Low-grade gliomas were grade II; glioblastomas were grade IV at initial diagnosis. Sequencing aimed for about 4.5- to 11-fold coverage of 750,000 to 1,000,000 peripheral T cells.

Study-level findings and limits: Tissue-blood divergence was below expectation in non-neoplastic patients, above in gliomas.

V and J are TRBV3-1 and TRBJ2-1; D is possibly TRBD1 (5 bases). Material for sequencing was glioma tissue, nonneoplastic brain tissue, or PBMCs (not recorded which). The sequence derives from a human donor with low-grade glioma or glioblastoma, undergoing nonglioma brain surgery, or in good health (not recorded which). Here the CDR3 DNA reads TGTGCCAGCAGCCGGGGCCTCTACAATGAGCAGTTCTTC. As protein: CASSRGLYNEQFF.